This T cell receptor beta chain was identified in a study of cytomegalovirus exposure and HLA in healthy donors. Whole-study findings and limits: V- and J-gene trimming in TCR beta was tied to a missense DCLRE1C variant by an analysis performed later.

Researchers ran the PCR with 60 Vbeta and 13 Jbeta primers. Here immunoSEQ multiplex PCR was the method, and the copy in TCRdb shows in-frame clones only, minus some. This table has some 56,000 clones, about 80% appearing once. In regard to this clone: What it binds is not known.

Trimming removed 6 bases from V and 4 bases from J; junction bases left unmatched: 8. The length of the CDR3 is 14 residues. CDR1 is SGDLS and CDR2 is YYNGEE in the germline V gene. The clonotype was recovered from a human donor in good health. This chain uses TRBV9 with TRBJ2-5, with 8 bases that match TRBD2. The specimen was PBMCs. The CDR3 nucleotides read TGTGCCAGCACAACCGGGGGGGGGCGAGAGACCCAGTACTTC. This translates into CASTTGGGRETQYF.